This T cell receptor beta chain was identified in a study of neoadjuvant anti-PD-1 for oral cavity cancer. About the research overall: Around day 43, patients without progression received a fourth nivolumab dose before surgery. Study-level results: Treg/Th17 ratio rose with pretreatment blood and fell with post-treatment tumor TCRbeta clonality.

Trimming took off 5 bases at V and 2 bases at J, with 9 bases between the two ends. CDR3 length: 13 amino acids. The germline gives CDR1 MNHNY, CDR2 SVGAGI (reference sequence). About this clone: What it recognizes is unknown.

The time point: after neoadjuvant nivolumab, at surgical resection. These oral cavity squamous cell carcinomas were HPV-negative and locally advanced. PBMCs were not maintained or expanded in culture before analysis. Clones were sequenced by immunoSEQ multiplex PCR, and TCRdb holds only the in-frame ones, with some missing. The data contain approximately 10,000 clones, about three fifths of them singletons. The input for sequencing was PBMCs, taken after nivolumab (anti-PD-1) treatment. The V and J genes are TRBV6-6 and TRBJ1-1; D is possibly TRBD1 (5 bases). This TCR derives from a person between 40 and 85 years old with oral cavity squamous cell carcinoma. The CDR3 sequence is CASSTTENTEAFF. The CDR3 nucleotides read TGTGCCAGCAGTACGACAGAAAACACTGAAGCTTTCTTT.